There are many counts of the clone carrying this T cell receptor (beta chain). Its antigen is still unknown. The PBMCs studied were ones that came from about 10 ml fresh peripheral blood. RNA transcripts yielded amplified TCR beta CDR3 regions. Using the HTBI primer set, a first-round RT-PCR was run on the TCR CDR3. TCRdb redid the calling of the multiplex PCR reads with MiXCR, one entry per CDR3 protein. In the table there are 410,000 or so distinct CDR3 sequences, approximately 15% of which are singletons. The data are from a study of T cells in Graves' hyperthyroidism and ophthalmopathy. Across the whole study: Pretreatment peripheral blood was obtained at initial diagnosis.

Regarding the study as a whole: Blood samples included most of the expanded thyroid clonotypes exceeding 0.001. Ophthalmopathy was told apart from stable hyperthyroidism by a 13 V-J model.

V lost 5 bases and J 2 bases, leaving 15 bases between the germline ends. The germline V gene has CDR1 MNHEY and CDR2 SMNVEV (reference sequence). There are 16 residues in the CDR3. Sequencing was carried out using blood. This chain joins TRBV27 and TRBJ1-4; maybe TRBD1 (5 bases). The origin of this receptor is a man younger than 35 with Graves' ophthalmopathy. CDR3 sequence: CASSPPGGGTNEKLFF. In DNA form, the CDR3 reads TGTGCCAGCAGTCCCCCGGGGGGTGGGACTAATGAAAAACTGTTTTTT. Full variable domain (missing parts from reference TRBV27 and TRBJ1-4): EAQVTQNPRYLITVTGKKLTVTCSQNMNHEYMSWYRQDPGLGLRQIYYSMNVEVTDKGDVPEGYKVSRKEKRNFPLILESPSPNQTSLYFCASSPPGGGTNEKLFFGSGTQLSVL.